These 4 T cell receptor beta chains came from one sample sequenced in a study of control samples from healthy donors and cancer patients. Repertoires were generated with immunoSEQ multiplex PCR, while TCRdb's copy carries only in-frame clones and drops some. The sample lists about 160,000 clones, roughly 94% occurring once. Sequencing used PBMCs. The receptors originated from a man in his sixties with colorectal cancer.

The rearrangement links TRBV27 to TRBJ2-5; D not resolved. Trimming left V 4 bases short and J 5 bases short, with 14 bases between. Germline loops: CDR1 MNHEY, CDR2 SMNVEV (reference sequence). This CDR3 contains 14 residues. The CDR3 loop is CASSSLGIGETQYF. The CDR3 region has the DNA TGTGCCAGCAGTTCTCTGGGAATAGGGGAGACCCAGTACTTC.

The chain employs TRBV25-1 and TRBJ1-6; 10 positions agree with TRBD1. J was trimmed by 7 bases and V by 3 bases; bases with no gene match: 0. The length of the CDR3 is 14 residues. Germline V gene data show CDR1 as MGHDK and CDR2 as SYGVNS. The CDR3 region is CASSETGGNSPLHF. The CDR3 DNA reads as TGTGCCAGCAGTGAGACAGGGGGCAATTCACCCCTCCACTTT.

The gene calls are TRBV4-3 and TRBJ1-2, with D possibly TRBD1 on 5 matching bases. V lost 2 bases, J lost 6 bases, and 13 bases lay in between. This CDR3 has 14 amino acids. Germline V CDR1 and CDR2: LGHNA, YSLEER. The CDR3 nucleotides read TGCGCCAGCAGCCAATCAAGGGAGGGGAATGGCTACACCTTC. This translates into CASSQSREGNGYTF.

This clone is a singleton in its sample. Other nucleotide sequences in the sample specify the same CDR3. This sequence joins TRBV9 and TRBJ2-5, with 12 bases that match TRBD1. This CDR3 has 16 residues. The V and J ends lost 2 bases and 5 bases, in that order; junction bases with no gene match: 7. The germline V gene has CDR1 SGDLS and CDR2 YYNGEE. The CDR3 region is CASSVRDRGPGETQYF. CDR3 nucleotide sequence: TGTGCCAGCAGCGTCCGGGACAGGGGGCCCGGCGAGACCCAGTACTTC.